This TCR beta chain was recorded in a study of OX40 agonist ivuxolimab in advanced cancers. Study background: Previous treatment with anti-PD-1, anti-PD-L1 or anti-CTLA-4 therapy was allowed; 40% had received some.

With respect to this clone: Its antigen is as yet unknown.

The repertoire was sequenced with immunoSEQ multiplex PCR; TCRdb's copy has only in-frame clones and lacks some. The sample holds about 12,000 clones, roughly 77% seen once. General study results and limits: There were also nonresponders showing low normalized T-cell clonal expansion. Clonal expansion from baseline to week 6 occurred in both CD4+ and CD8+ T cells.

The CDR3 runs 16 residues. This sequence was found in an adult with an advanced solid tumor such as melanoma, head and neck, liver or kidney cancer. The chain is built from TRBV21-1 and TRBJ2-2; TRBD2, the table's D call, was not compared with the DNA. TRBV21-1 constitutes a pseudogene. Here the sequenced sample was CD4+ or CD8+ T cells sorted from blood, taken in a trial of the OX40 agonist ivuxolimab. The chain's CDR3 is CASNNPRVLDYRGAVF. The CDR3 region has the DNA TGTGCCAGCAACAACCCCCGGGTATTGGATTACCGGGGAGCTGTTTTT.